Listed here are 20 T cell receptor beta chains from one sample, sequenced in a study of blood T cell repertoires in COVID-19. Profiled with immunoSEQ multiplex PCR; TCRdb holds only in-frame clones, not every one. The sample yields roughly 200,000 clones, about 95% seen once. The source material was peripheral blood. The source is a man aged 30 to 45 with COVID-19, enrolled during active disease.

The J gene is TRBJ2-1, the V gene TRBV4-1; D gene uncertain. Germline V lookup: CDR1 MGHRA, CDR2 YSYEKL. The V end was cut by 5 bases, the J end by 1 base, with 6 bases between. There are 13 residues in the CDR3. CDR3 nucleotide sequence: TGCGCCAGCAGCACCAGGTCCTACAATGAGCAGTTCTTC. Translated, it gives CASSTRSYNEQFF.

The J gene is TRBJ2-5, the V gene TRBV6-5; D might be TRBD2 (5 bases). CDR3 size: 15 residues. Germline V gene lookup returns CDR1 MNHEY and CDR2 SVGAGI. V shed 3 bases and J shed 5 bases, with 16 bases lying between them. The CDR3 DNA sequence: TGTGCCAGCAGTTATAATCGGGGAGCCGGGGAGACCCAGTACTTC. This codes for CASSYNRGAGETQYF.

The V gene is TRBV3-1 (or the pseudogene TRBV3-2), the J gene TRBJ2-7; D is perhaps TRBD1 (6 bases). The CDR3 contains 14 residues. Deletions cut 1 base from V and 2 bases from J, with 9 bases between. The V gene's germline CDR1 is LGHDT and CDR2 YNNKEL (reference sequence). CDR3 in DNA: TGTGCCAGCAGCCAAGGGAGGACAGCCTACGAGCAGTACTTC. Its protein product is CASSQGRTAYEQYF.

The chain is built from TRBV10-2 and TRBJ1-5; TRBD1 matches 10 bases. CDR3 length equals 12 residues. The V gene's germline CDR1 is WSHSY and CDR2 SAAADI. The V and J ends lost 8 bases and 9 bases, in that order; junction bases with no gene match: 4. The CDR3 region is CASGDRGGPQHF. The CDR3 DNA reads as TGCGCCAGCGGGGACAGGGGTGGGCCCCAGCATTTT.

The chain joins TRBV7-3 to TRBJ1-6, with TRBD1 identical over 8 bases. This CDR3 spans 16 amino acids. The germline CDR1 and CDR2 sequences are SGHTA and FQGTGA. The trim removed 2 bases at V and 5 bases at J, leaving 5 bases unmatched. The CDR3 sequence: CASSLQGAENNSPLHF. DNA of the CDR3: TGTGCCAGCAGCTTACAGGGGGCGGAGAATAATTCACCCCTCCACTTT.

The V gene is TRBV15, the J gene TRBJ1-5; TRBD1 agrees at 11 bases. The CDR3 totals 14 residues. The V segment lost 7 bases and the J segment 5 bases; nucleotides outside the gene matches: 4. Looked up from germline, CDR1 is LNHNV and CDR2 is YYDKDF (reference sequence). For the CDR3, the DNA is TGTGCCACCACCCCGGGACAGGGGGATCAGCCCCAGCATTTT. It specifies CATTPGQGDQPQHF.

The CDR3 DNA sequence: TGTGCCAGCAGTTACGGTGAGGGTTCGAGCTATGGCTACACCTTC. Protein product: CASSYGEGSSYGYTF. The chain recombines TRBV6-6 with TRBJ1-2; D gene unclear. The CDR3 covers 15 residues. Germline V gives CDR1 MNHNY, CDR2 SVGAGI (reference sequence). The V end was cut by 2 bases, the J end by 4 bases, with 14 bases between.

This CDR3 is CASSLERGGPGNQPQHF. CDR3 bases: TGTGCCAGCAGCTTAGAGCGCGGGGGGCCTGGCAATCAGCCCCAGCATTTT. The chain is built from TRBV11-2 and TRBJ1-5; a weak D match, TRBD1 (6 bases). Germline CDR1 reads SGHAT; CDR2 reads FQNNGV. V dropped 0 bases and J dropped 2 bases, with 14 bases sitting between them. The CDR3 totals 17 residues. The full variable domain, completed using reference TRBV11-2 and TRBJ1-5, is EAGVAQSPRYKIIEKRQSVAFWCNPISGHATLYWYQQILGQGPKLLIQFQNNGVVDDSQLPKDRFSAERLKGVDSTLKIQPAKLEDSAVYLCASSLERGGPGNQPQHFGDGTRLSIL.

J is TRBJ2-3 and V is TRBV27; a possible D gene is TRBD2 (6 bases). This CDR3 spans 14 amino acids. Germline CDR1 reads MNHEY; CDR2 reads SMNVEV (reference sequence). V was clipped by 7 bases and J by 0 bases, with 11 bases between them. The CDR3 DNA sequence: TGTGCCAGCAACGGGGGAAGAAGCACAGATACGCAGTATTTT. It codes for CASNGGRSTDTQYF.

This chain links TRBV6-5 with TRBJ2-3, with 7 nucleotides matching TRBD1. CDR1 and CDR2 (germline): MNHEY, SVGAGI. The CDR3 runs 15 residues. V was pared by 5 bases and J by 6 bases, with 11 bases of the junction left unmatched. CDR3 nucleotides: TGTGCCAGCAGTACCACAGGGGAAGGTGGGGATACGCAGTATTTT. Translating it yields CASSTTGEGGDTQYF.

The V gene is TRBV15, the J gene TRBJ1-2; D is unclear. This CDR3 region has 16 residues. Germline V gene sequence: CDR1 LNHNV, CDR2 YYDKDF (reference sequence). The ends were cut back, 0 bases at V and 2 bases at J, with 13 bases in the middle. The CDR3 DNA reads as TGTGCCACCAGCAGAGACTGGGCAAATACCAACTATGGCTACACCTTC. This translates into CATSRDWANTNYGYTF.

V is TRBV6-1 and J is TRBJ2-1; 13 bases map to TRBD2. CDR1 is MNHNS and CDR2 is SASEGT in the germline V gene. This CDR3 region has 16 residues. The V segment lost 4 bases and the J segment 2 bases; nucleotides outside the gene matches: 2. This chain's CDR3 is CASSALAGGPYNEQFF. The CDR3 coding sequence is TGTGCCAGCAGTGCACTAGCGGGGGGGCCCTACAATGAGCAGTTCTTC.

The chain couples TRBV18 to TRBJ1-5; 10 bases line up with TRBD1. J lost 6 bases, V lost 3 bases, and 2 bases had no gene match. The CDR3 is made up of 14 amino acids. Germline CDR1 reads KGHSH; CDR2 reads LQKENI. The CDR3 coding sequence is TGTGCCAGCTCACCGGGACAGGGGATTCAGCCCCAGCATTTT. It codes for CASSPGQGIQPQHF. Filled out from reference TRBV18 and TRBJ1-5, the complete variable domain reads NAGVMQNPRHLVRRRGQEARLRCSPMKGHSHVYWYRQLPEEGLKFMVYLQKENIIDESGMPKERFSAEFPKEGPSILRIQQVVRGDSAAYFCASSPGQGIQPQHFGDGTRLSIL.

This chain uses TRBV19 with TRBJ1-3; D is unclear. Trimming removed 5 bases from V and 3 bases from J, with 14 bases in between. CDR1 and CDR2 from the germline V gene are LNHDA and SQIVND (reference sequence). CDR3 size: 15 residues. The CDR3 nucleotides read TGTGCCAGTAGTTCTGGTCAGGCGGGTGGAAACACCATATATTTT. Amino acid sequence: CASSSGQAGGNTIYF.

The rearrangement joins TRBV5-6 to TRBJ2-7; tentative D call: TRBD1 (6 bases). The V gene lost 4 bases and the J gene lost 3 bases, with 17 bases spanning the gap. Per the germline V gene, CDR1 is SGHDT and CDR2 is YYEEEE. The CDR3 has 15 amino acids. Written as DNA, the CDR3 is TGTGCCAGCAGCCCTAGCCCCGGACAGCACTACGAGCAGTACTTC. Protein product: CASSPSPGQHYEQYF.

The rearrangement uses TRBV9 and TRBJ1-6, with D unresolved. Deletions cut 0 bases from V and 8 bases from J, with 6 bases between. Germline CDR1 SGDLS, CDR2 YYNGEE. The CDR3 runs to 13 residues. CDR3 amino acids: CASSVASDSPLHF. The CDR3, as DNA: TGTGCCAGCAGCGTAGCGAGTGATTCACCCCTCCACTTT.

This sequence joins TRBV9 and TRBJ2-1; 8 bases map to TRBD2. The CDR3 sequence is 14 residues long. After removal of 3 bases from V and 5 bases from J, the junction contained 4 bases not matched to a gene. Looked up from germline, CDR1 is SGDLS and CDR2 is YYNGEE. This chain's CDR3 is CASSGGLENNEQFF. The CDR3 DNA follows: TGTGCCAGCAGCGGGGGACTAGAAAACAATGAGCAGTTCTTC.

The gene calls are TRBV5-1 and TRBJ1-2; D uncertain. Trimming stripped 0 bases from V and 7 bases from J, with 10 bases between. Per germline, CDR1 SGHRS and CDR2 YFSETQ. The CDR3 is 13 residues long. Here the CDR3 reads CASSLDISGGYTF. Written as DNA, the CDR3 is TGCGCCAGCAGCTTGGACATATCAGGTGGCTACACCTTC.

The CDR3 DNA sequence: TGTGCCAGCAGTTTACCCGGGACAGCCTTCTATGGCTACACCTTC. Its translation is CASSLPGTAFYGYTF. This chain joins TRBV27 and TRBJ1-2, with 7 nucleotides matching TRBD1. The J segment lost 4 bases and the V segment lost 2 bases, leaving 7 bases of the junction unmatched. The CDR3 spans 15 residues. Germline V lookup: CDR1 MNHEY, CDR2 SMNVEV (reference sequence).

For the CDR3, the DNA is TGTGCCAGCAGTGAGTCCCTGGCCCGGAGATATGGCTACACCTTC. This translates into CASSESLARRYGYTF. This chain uses TRBV6-1 with TRBJ1-2, with D unresolved. In germline, CDR1 is MNHNS, CDR2 SASEGT. This CDR3 spans 15 amino acids. Trimming removed 3 bases at V and 5 bases at J, with 16 bases between.